This T cell receptor beta chain was obtained from a study of tumor and adjacent non-tumor tissue in lung cancer. As for the study in general: Patients were aged roughly 30 to 76, 9 to 10 men and a handful of women, stage I to III. Each sample yielded approximately 4 million productive TCRbeta reads on average.

CDR1 and CDR2 (germline): SGHDT, YYEEEE. The CDR3 length is 15 residues. A modified ARM-PCR protocol with three rounds of nested PCR amplified TCRbeta. TCRdb re-called the multiplex PCR reads with MiXCR, one entry per CDR3 protein. This repertoire shows about 48,000 distinct CDR3 sequences, 55% to 65% found once; its top ten account for around 28%. About this clonotype itself: What it recognizes is unknown. A read error may be the cause here, since a much bigger clone is one base away.

RNA was extracted from bulk tissue without any cell sorting. Distant lung tissue was collected more than 3 cm away from the tumor edge. The study's findings and limits: Tumor tissue had significantly higher TCR diversity than normal lung. Top 100 clones took a larger repertoire share in normal lung.

J is TRBJ2-2 and V is TRBV5-6; D is tentatively TRBD1 or TRBD2 (5 bases each). This receptor was obtained from a woman in her 70s with non-small cell lung cancer. The material sequenced was distant non-tumor lung tissue. This CDR3 is CASSPPRDYTGELLF. The CDR3 DNA sequence: TGTGCCAGCAGCCCGCCCAGGGATTACACCGGGGAGCTGTTGTTT.